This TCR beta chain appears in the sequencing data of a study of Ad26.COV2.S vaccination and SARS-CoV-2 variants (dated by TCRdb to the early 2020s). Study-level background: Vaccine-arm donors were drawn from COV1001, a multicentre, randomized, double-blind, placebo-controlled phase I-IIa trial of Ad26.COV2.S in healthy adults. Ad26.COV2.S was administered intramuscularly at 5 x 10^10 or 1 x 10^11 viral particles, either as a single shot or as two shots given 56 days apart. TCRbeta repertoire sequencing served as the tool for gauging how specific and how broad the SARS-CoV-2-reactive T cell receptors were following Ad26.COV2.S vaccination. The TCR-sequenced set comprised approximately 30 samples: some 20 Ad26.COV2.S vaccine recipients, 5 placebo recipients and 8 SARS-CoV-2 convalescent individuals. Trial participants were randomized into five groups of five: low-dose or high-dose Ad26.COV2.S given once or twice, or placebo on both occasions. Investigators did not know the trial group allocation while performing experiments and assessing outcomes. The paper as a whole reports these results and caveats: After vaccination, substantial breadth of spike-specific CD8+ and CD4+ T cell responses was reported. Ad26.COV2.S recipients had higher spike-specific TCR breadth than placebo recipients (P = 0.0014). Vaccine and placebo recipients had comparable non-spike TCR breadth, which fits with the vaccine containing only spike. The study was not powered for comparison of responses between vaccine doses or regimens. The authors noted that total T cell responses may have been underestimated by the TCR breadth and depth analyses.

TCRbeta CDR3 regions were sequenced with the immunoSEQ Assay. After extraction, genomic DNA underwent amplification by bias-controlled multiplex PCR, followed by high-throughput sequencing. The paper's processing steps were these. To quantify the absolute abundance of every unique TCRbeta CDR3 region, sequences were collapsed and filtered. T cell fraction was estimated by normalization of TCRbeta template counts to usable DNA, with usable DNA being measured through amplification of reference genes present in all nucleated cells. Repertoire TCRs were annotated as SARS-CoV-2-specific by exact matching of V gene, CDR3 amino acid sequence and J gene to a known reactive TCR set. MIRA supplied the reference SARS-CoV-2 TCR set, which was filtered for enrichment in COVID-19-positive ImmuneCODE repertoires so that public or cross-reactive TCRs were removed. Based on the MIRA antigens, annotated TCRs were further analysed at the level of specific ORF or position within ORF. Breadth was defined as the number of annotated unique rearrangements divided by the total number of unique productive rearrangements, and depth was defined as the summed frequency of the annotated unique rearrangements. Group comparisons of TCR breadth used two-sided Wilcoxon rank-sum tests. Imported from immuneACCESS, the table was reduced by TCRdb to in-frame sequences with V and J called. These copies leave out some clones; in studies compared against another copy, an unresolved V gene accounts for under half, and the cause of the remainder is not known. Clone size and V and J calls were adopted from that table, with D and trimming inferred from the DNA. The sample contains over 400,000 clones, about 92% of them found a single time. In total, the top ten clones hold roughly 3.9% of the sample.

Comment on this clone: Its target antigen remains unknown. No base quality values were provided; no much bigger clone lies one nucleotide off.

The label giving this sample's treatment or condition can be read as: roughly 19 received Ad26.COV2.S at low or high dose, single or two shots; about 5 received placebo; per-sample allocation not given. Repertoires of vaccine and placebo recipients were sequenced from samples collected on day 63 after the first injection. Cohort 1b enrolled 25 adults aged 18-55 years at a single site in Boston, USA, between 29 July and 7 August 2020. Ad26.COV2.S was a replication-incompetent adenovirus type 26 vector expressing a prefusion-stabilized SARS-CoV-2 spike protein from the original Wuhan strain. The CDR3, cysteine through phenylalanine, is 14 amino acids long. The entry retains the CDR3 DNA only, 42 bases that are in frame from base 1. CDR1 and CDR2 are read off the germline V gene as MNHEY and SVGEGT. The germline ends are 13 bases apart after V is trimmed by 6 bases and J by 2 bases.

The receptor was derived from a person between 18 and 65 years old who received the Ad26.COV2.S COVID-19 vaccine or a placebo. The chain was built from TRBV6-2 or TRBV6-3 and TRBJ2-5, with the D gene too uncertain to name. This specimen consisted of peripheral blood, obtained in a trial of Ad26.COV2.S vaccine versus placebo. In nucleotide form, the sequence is TGTGCCAGCAGCCCCTGGGCCGGACAAGAGACCCAGTACTTC. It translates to CASSPWAGQETQYF.